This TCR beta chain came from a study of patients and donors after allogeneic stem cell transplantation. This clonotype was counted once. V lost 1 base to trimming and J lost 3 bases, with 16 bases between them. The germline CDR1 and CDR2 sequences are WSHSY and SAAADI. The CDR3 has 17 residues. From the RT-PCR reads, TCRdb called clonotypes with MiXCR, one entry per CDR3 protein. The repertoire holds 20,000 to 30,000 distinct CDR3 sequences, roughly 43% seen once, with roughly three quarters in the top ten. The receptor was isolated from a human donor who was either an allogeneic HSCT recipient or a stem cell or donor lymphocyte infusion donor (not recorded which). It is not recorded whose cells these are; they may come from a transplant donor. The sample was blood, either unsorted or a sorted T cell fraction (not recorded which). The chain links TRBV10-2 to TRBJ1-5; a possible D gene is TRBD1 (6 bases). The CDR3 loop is CASSEFLQGTINQPQHF. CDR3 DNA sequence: TGCGCCAGCAGTGAGTTTTTGCAGGGGACAATCAATCAGCCCCAGCATTTT.